This T cell receptor (beta chain) emerged from a study of T-cell reconstitution after alpha-beta-depleted transplantation in children. There are many counts of this clonotype. What it recognizes is unknown. Overall study results and limits: One year post-transplant, T-cell counts and diversity were largely derived from T cells produced anew. Several hundred graft clones that had expanded were reportedly the source of alpha-beta T cells about two months after transplant.

Germline V gene sequence: CDR1 DFQATT, CDR2 SNEGSKA (reference sequence). The CDR3 runs 15 residues. V trimming: 0 bases; J trimming: 4 bases; junction bases outside the gene matches: 4. Unique molecular identifiers were incorporated into the prepared TCRbeta library. TCRdb recomputed calls from the PCR reads with MiXCR, one row per CDR3 protein. This sample has 700,000 to 950,000 distinct CDR3 sequences, with around 15% found just once. This clonotype was obtained from a male patient aged 10-17 years who had a stem cell transplant for acute lymphoblastic leukemia, so the T cells may come from the graft donor. The chain has TRBV20-1 and TRBJ2-1, with 9 bases lining up with TRBD2. The sequenced sample was PBMCs, mostly from graft donor cells, obtained 360 days after TCRalphabeta/CD19-depleted stem cell transplant. The CDR3 nucleotides read TGCAGTGCTAGAGATCTTAGCGGGAGTTACAATGAGCAGTTCTTC. Protein product: CSARDLSGSYNEQFF.